This T cell receptor (beta chain) was identified in a study of early T cells in non-severe SARS-CoV-2 infection. Study-level background: Chains were not paired, and sequencing was done on bulk RNA from unsorted whole blood. Study-level results: Sequences matched to VDJdb favored anti-spike CD8 responses, while private and CD4 specificities were missed.

The CDR3 totals 13 residues. V was shortened by 4 bases and J by 4 bases, with 10 bases between the two germline ends. Looked up from germline, CDR1 is SGHTA and CDR2 is FQGNSA. Remarks on this clonotype: As yet, its antigen is unknown.

Individual cDNA molecules each received unique molecular identifiers attached to them. A single record per CDR3 protein comes from TCRdb applying MiXCR to the 5' RACE reads. The table lists tens of thousands of distinct CDR3 sequences, 5.4% of them singletons. This clonotype was obtained from an adult who was a healthcare worker with PCR-confirmed SARS-CoV-2 infection or an uninfected control (not recorded which). The chain joins TRBV7-2 to TRBJ1-1; D is possibly TRBD1 (5 bases). The sequenced sample was whole blood. CDR3 amino acids: CASSSQGRTEAFF. CDR3 bases: TGTGCCAGCAGCTCTCAGGGACGCACTGAAGCTTTCTTT.